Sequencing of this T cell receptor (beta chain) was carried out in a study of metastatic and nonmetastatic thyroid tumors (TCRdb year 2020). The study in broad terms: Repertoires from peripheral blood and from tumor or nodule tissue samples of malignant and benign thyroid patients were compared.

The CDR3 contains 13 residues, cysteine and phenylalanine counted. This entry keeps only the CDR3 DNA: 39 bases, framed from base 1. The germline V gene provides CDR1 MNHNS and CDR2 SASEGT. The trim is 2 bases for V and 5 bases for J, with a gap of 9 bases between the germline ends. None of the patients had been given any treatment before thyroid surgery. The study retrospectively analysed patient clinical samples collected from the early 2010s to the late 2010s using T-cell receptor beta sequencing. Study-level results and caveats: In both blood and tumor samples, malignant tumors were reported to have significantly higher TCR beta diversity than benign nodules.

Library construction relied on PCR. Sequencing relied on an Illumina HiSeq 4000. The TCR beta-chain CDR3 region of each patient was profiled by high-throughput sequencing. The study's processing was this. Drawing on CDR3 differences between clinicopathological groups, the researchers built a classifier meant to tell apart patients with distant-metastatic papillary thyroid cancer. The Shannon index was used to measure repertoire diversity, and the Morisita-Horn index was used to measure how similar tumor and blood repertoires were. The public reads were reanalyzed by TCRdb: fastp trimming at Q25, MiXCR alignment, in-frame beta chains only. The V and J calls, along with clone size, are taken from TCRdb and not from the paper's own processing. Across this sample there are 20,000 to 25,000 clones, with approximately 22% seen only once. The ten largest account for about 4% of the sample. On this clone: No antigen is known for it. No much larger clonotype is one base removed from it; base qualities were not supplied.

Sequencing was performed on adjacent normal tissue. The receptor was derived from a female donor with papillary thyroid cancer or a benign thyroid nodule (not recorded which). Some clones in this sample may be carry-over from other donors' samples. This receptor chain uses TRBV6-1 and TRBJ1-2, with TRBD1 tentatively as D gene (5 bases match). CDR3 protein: CASSEPPGYGYTF. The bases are TGTGCCAGCAGTGAACCTCCAGGGTATGGCTACACCTTC.